This is a list of T cell receptor beta chains from one sample in a study of cytomegalovirus exposure and HLA in healthy donors. Some clones are missing from TCRdb's copy, which holds only in-frame ones; the method was immunoSEQ multiplex PCR. Of tens of thousands of clones in the sample, approximately 80% are singletons; the top ten hold about 1.5%. What was sequenced was PBMCs. Receptor source: a female donor in good health and CMV-seronegative. Both conserved end residues are part of each CDR3. A D gene is named only where the DNA matches it firmly. Some rows have no size entry. The others give once, few or many, or a class for an expanded clone.

clone_size	j_call	d_call	v_call	cdr3_nt	cdr3_aa
-	TRBJ2-1	TRBD2	TRBV5-1	TGCGCCAGCAGCTTGGAATTAGCGGGGAGCTATGAGCAGTTCTTC	CASSLELAGSYEQFF
-	TRBJ1-1	-	TRBV7-9	TGTGCCAGCAGCTTCTCGACATCCACTGAAGCTTTCTTT	CASSFSTSTEAFF
few	TRBJ1-1	-	TRBV19	TGTGCCAGTCTAACCCTCGGCAGGGCCGCTTTCTTT	CASLTLGRAAFF
-	TRBJ2-3	TRBD2	TRBV4-2	TGTGCCAGCAGCCAAGAGGTTAGCGGGGGGGCCGATACGCAGTATTTT	CASSQEVSGGADTQYF
-	TRBJ2-3	TRBD1	TRBV19	TGTGCCAGTAGCCGGGACAGGGGAGGAACAGATACGCAGTATTTT	CASSRDRGGTDTQYF
-	TRBJ2-7	-	TRBV7-3	TGTGCCAGCAGCTTAGCCGGTGGCGGAGCCTACGAGCAGTACTTC	CASSLAGGGAYEQYF
-	TRBJ2-3	-	TRBV7-6	TGTGCCAGCAGCTTACGGGGGGCCGTGGGGTTGACGCAGTATTTT	CASSLRGAVGLTQYF
-	TRBJ1-4	-	TRBV6-1	TGTGCCAGCACGGGGGGACCATTTAATGAAAAACTGTTTTTT	CASTGGPFNEKLFF
few	TRBJ2-7	TRBD1	TRBV5-1	TGCGCCAGCAGCACCGGACAGGGATGGAGCGAGCAGTACTTC	CASSTGQGWSEQYF
-	TRBJ1-1	-	TRBV5-1	TGCGCCAGCAGCCTGGAAGCGGGCGTGAACACTGAAGCTTTCTTT	CASSLEAGVNTEAFF
-	TRBJ1-6	-	TRBV7-6	TGTGCCAGCAGCCCCAACCCCAGGGGTAATTCACCCCTCCACTTT	CASSPNPRGNSPLHF
-	TRBJ2-2	TRBD2	TRBV27	TGTGCCAGCAGTTTAAGCGGGGAGAACACCGGGGAGCTGTTTTTT	CASSLSGENTGELFF
-	TRBJ1-2	TRBD1	TRBV5-1	TGCGCCAGCAGCTTGGCTCCGGGACAGGGGCCTCGTAAGGGCTACACCTTC	CASSLAPGQGPRKGYTF
-	TRBJ1-1	TRBD1	TRBV19	TGTGCCAGTAGTATGGGGACAGGGTTTCAATCTACTGAAGCTTTCTTT	CASSMGTGFQSTEAFF
-	TRBJ1-6	-	TRBV7-3	TGTGCCAGCAGCCTCCTCGGACAGAATAATTCACCCCTCCACTTT	CASSLLGQNNSPLHF
-	TRBJ2-7	TRBD2	TRBV12-5	TGTGCTAGTGGTTCCTTAGCGGGGGTTGAGCAGTACTTC	CASGSLAGVEQYF
-	TRBJ2-1	-	TRBV7-9	TGTGCCAGCAGCTTACGCCGCAGTCCTGATGAGCAGTTCTTC	CASSLRRSPDEQFF
-	TRBJ1-1	-	TRBV6-4	TGTGCCGAAGTGGGACATCGGGCTTTCTTT	CAEVGHRAFF
-	TRBJ2-1	TRBD2	TRBV5-1	TGCGCCAGCAGCTTGGGGGAGGGTCTAGATGTCAATGAGCAGTTCTTC	CASSLGEGLDVNEQFF
-	TRBJ1-5	-	TRBV19	TGTGCCTCCGGGTCATCGAGCAATCAGCCCCAGCATTTT	CASGSSSNQPQHF
-	TRBJ1-6	TRBD1	TRBV7-2	TGTGCCAGCAGCTTCGGGACAGCCTATAATTCACCCCTCCACTTT	CASSFGTAYNSPLHF
once	TRBJ2-7	-	TRBV7-2	TGTGCCAGCAGCTTAGGGAGGCCTTACGAGCAGTACTTC	CASSLGRPYEQYF
-	TRBJ1-2	-	TRBV28	TGTGCCAGCGGTTCGAACGGACAGTCCTATGGCTACACCTTC	CASGSNGQSYGYTF
few	TRBJ1-1	-	TRBV10-2	TGCGCCAGCAGGGTCAAGGGGGACACTGAAGCTTTCTTT	CASRVKGDTEAFF
few	TRBJ2-7	TRBD1	TRBV5-6	TGTGCCAGCAGCCCTCAGGGGGGACAGGGATGGGGGCAGTACTTC	CASSPQGGQGWGQYF
once	TRBJ2-5	TRBD1	TRBV5-4	TGTGCCAGCAGCCATGGGACAGCCACGCAAGAGACCCAGTACTTC	CASSHGTATQETQYF
-	TRBJ2-7	TRBD2	TRBV30	TGTGCCTGGATGGCGCCGGGCGGGAGCTACGAGCAGTACTTC	CAWMAPGGSYEQYF
few	TRBJ1-2	-	TRBV5-1	TGCGCCAGCAGCGTGGGGAGGGACTATGGCTACACCTTC	CASSVGRDYGYTF